Below, 29 T cell receptor beta chains from the same sample are listed, as sequenced in a study of lymphopenia after photon versus proton radiotherapy. Generated by immunoSEQ multiplex PCR, the TCRdb table keeps only in-frame clones and is missing some. The repertoire holds roughly 15,000 clones, with around 86% as singletons. The sequences come from peripheral blood, collected from a patient treated with proton-based radiotherapy. These receptors originate from a man in his sixties or seventies with pancreatic cancer.

In this sample, this clone turned up a few times. The chain employs TRBV28 and TRBJ2-2; tentatively, D is TRBD1 (6 bases). This CDR3 region has 14 residues. V lost 6 bases and J lost 1, with 9 bases in between. The germline V gene has CDR1 MDHEN and CDR2 SYDVKM. The DNA for the CDR3 is TGTGCCAGCAGGACGGGACAGAACACCGGGGAGCTGTTTTTT. Its translation is CASRTGQNTGELFF.

V usage is TRBV5-1 and J usage is TRBJ2-7; 9 positions agree with TRBD1. CDR1 is SGHRS and CDR2 is YFSETQ in the germline V gene. The J segment lost 5 bases and the V segment lost 0 bases, leaving 9 bases of the junction unmatched. The CDR3 has 16 residues. The CDR3 bases are TGCGCCAGCAGCTTGGGTAGGGACAGGGTGAGGAACGAGCAGTACTTC. This sequence encodes CASSLGRDRVRNEQYF.

The chain employs TRBV9 and TRBJ2-1; a weak D match, TRBD2 (6 bases). Trimming left V 1 base short and J 3 bases short, with 14 bases between. The CDR3 extends over 16 amino acids. CDR1 is SGDLS, CDR2 YYNGEE, per germline. The CDR3 DNA reads TGTGCCAGCAGCGTAAGAGGAGGGCGGGACTACAATGAGCAGTTCTTC. Residues: CASSVRGGRDYNEQFF.

This clone was seen a single time. The chain links TRBV14 to TRBJ2-7, with D perhaps TRBD2 (5 bases). V was pared by 4 bases and J by 2 bases, with 12 bases between. Germline lookup yields CDR1 SGHDN and CDR2 FVKESK. The CDR3 is made up of 14 amino acids. CDR3: CASSLSGVAYEQYF. The CDR3 nucleotides are TGTGCCAGCAGCCTTTCCGGGGTAGCCTACGAGCAGTACTTC.

This clone showed up just once. This CDR3 reads CASSPGTGSLNTEAFF. CDR3 DNA sequence: TGCGCCAGCAGCCCGGGGACAGGGAGTCTGAACACTGAAGCTTTCTTT. The chain links TRBV5-1 to TRBJ1-1; 9 nucleotides match TRBD1. The CDR3 extends over 16 amino acids. Germline assignment: CDR1 SGHRS and CDR2 YFSETQ. V gave up 4 bases and J gave up 0 bases; unmatched junction bases: 7.

CDR3 in amino acids: CASSLGTTAQYF. The DNA for the CDR3 is TGTGCCAGCAGCTTGGGAACCACGGCGCAGTATTTT. The chain carries TRBV5-4 and TRBJ2-3, with D unresolved. Trimming shortened V by 0 bases and J by 10 bases, and 9 bases separated the two germline ends. CDR3 size: 12 residues. In germline, CDR1 is SGHNT, CDR2 YYREEE (reference sequence).

This chain uses TRBV6-6 with TRBJ2-1; 10 nucleotides match TRBD2. The CDR3 covers 15 residues. CDR1 MNHNY and CDR2 SVGAGI come from the germline V gene (reference sequence). Trimming cost V 4 bases and J 7 bases; bases outside gene matches: 7. The CDR3 nucleotides are TGTGCCAGCAGTTTAGCGGGAGGCTTGAGGAATGAGCAGTTCTTC. Translating it yields CASSLAGGLRNEQFF.

The chain uses TRBV7-8 and TRBJ1-1, with D possibly being TRBD1 (5 bases). With 5 bases removed from V and 0 bases from J, the gap between germline ends came to 13 bases. This CDR3 has 15 amino acids. CDR1 and CDR2 (germline): SGHVS, FQNEAQ. CDR3 nucleotides: TGTGCCAGCAGCCCAAGGACACTTATGAACACTGAAGCTTTCTTT. Translation gives CASSPRTLMNTEAFF.

V gene TRBV10-2 combines with J gene TRBJ2-1; the D gene is possibly TRBD2 (7 bases). Trimming removed 7 bases from V and 3 bases from J, with 13 bases in between. The V gene's germline CDR1 is WSHSY and CDR2 SAAADI. CDR3 length: 14 amino acids. The CDR3 reads CASTPGEGYNEQFF. In nucleotides, the CDR3 is TGCGCCAGCACCCCAGGGGAGGGCTACAATGAGCAGTTCTTC.

This rearrangement joins TRBV29-1 to TRBJ2-5, with D possibly TRBD1 on 6 matching bases. CDR3 length: 12 residues. CDR1 SQVTM and CDR2 ANQGSEA come from the germline V gene. Trimming took off 3 bases at V and 2 bases at J, with 7 bases between the two ends. The CDR3 DNA is TGCAGCGTTGACAGGGGTCAAGAGACCCAGTACTTC. Its protein is CSVDRGQETQYF.

The V and J genes are TRBV14 and TRBJ2-1; weak D call: TRBD2 (5 bases). Looked up from germline, CDR1 is SGHDN and CDR2 is FVKESK. The ends were cut back, 0 bases at V and 2 bases at J, with 14 bases in the middle. The CDR3 extends over 17 amino acids. In DNA form, the CDR3 reads TGTGCCAGCAGCCAAGATTGGGCGGGCCCTGCCTACAATGAGCAGTTCTTC. Translated: CASSQDWAGPAYNEQFF.

This chain's CDR3 is CASSLQGRSYGYTF. CDR3 DNA: TGTGCCAGCAGTTTGCAGGGGAGAAGCTATGGCTACACCTTC. The V call is TRBV27, the J call TRBJ1-2; a possible D gene is TRBD1 (6 bases). Trimming removed 3 bases at V and 4 bases at J, with 12 bases between. Germline CDR1 is MNHEY and CDR2 is SMNVEV (reference sequence). The CDR3 extends over 14 amino acids.

The CDR3, as DNA: TGCGCCAGCAGCTACGAAACTAATGAAAAACTGTTTTTT. It yields the protein CASSYETNEKLFF. The chain employs TRBV5-1 and TRBJ1-4; unclear D gene. The CDR3 covers 13 residues. The germline CDR1 and CDR2 sequences are SGHRS and YFSETQ. V was shortened by 3 bases and J by 1 base, with 4 bases between the two germline ends.

The CDR3 here is CASSDGGALNEQFF. Written as DNA, the CDR3 is TGCGCCAGCAGTGACGGTGGGGCCCTAAATGAGCAGTTCTTC. The genes are TRBV10-1 and TRBJ2-1, with D tentatively TRBD1 (5 bases). The CDR3 spans 14 residues. Germline assignment: CDR1 WNHNN and CDR2 SYGVQD (reference sequence). Trimming took 3 bases from V and 7 from J, leaving 13 bases between them.

The chain joins TRBV18 to TRBJ1-2; no firm D call. The CDR3 is 15 amino acids. The V end lost 6 bases, the J end lost 8 bases, and 22 bases lay between the germline ends. CDR1 and CDR2 (germline): KGHSH, LQKENI. CDR3: CASSPQTPTRWGYTF. The DNA of the CDR3 is TGTGCCAGCTCCCCTCAGACACCGACCAGATGGGGCTACACCTTC.

This clone was found once. The chain couples TRBV5-1 to TRBJ2-1; 9 positions agree with TRBD2. V lost 0 bases, J lost 5 bases, and 12 bases stayed unmatched. This CDR3 has 18 amino acids. Germline CDR1 reads SGHRS; CDR2 reads YFSETQ. The CDR3, as DNA: TGCGCCAGCAGCTTGGAGGTAATTGGCGGGAGGGCCAACAATGAGCAGTTCTTC. It is translated as CASSLEVIGGRANNEQFF.

The chain uses TRBV30 and TRBJ2-7; D not resolved. Germline V gene lookup returns CDR1 GTSNPN and CDR2 SVGIG (reference sequence). The ends were cut back, 3 bases at V and 1 base at J, with 13 bases in the middle. The CDR3 is 14 residues long. The CDR3 DNA reads TGTGCCTGGAGGAATTTTGGCAGGTCCTACGAGCAGTACTTC. Protein product: CAWRNFGRSYEQYF.

This rearrangement joins TRBV7-9 to TRBJ2-3; D call uncertain. V lost 1 base and J 3 bases, leaving 17 bases between the germline ends. CDR3 length: 17 residues. CDR1 is SEHNR, CDR2 FQNEAQ, per germline (reference sequence). CDR3 in amino acids: CASSLGVGPFLTDTQYF. CDR3 DNA: TGTGCCAGCAGCTTAGGGGTCGGGCCATTCCTTACAGATACGCAGTATTTT.

V gene TRBV6-1 combines with J gene TRBJ1-2, with a possible D match to TRBD1 (5 bases). This CDR3 contains 13 residues. Germline V gene sequence: CDR1 MNHNS, CDR2 SASEGT. Deletions cut 2 bases from V and 4 bases from J, with 8 bases between. The CDR3 spells CASSESRAYGYTF. DNA of the CDR3: TGTGCCAGCAGTGAAAGCAGGGCCTATGGCTACACCTTC.

By sample share, this clone is medium-sized (0.01 to 0.1%). V usage is TRBV6-5 and J usage is TRBJ1-2; TRBD1 matches at 9 bases. The CDR3 is 14 amino acids. The J segment lost 3 bases and the V segment lost 4 bases, leaving 3 bases of the junction unmatched. Germline V gene lookup returns CDR1 MNHEY and CDR2 SVGAGI. CDR3 nucleotides: TGTGCCAGCAGTTTACAGGGGGCGGACTATGGCTACACCTTC. This gives the protein CASSLQGADYGYTF.

The V and J genes are TRBV19 and TRBJ2-7, with 7 bases matching TRBD1. This CDR3 contains 15 residues. Trimming removed 5 bases from V and 3 bases from J; junction bases left unmatched: 10. Germline assignment: CDR1 LNHDA and CDR2 SQIVND (reference sequence). The CDR3 reads CASSQTRDRVYEQYF. CDR3 sequence (DNA): TGTGCCAGTAGTCAAACTCGGGACAGAGTCTACGAGCAGTACTTC.

J is TRBJ1-2 and V is TRBV5-8; 9 bases are shared with TRBD1. V shed 0 bases, J shed 3 bases, and the junction held 9 bases outside the gene matches. This CDR3 has 17 residues. Germline-derived CDR1 and CDR2 are SGHTS and YDEGEE. CDR3 bases: TGTGCCAGCAGCTTGGTCTACAGGGGGCGCGATCACTATGGCTACACCTTC. Amino acids: CASSLVYRGRDHYGYTF.

The J gene is TRBJ2-7, the V gene TRBV10-3; D might be TRBD1 or TRBD2, each matching 7 bases. With 7 bases removed from V and 2 bases from J, the gap between germline ends came to 18 bases. From germline, CDR1 is ENHRY and CDR2 SYGVKD. The CDR3 extends over 15 amino acids. The CDR3 region is CAITPREGATYEQYF. The CDR3 DNA reads as TGTGCCATCACCCCTAGGGAGGGGGCCACCTACGAGCAGTACTTC.

This sequence joins TRBV6-1 and TRBJ1-4, with D unresolved. Germline loops: CDR1 MNHNS, CDR2 SASEGT. The CDR3 is 15 amino acids. The V and J ends lost 4 bases and 0 bases respectively, with 9 bases between them. In DNA, the CDR3 is TGTGCCAGCAGTGCCAACTCAGCAACTAATGAAAAACTGTTTTTT. This gives the protein CASSANSATNEKLFF.

The chain recombines TRBV6-5 with TRBJ1-2; 8 positions agree with TRBD1. CDR1 and CDR2 from the germline V gene are MNHEY and SVGAGI. The junction had 10 bases not matched to a gene; V was cut back by 6 bases and J by 7 bases. The CDR3 has 14 amino acids. Here the CDR3 DNA reads TGTGCCAGCAGCCAACAGGGGGGAATGGGTGGCTACACCTTC. Its protein is CASSQQGGMGGYTF.

The CDR3 is CASSAGTYPYEQYF. DNA for the CDR3: TGTGCCAGCAGCGCAGGGACTTACCCCTACGAGCAGTACTTC. The chain carries TRBV5-8 and TRBJ2-7, with D perhaps TRBD2 (6 bases). This CDR3 is built from 14 residues. Looked up from germline, CDR1 is SGHTS and CDR2 is YDEGEE. Trimming left V 4 bases short and J 2 bases short, with 13 bases between.

V gene TRBV2 combines with J gene TRBJ1-3; 7 bases agree with TRBD1. The CDR3 is 15 amino acids. Looked up from germline, CDR1 is SNHLY and CDR2 is FYNNEI. V lost 4 bases and J lost 0; bases outside the gene matches: 3. CDR3 nucleotides: TGTGCCAGCAGTGGACAGGGCACCTCTGGAAACACCATATATTTT. It specifies CASSGQGTSGNTIYF.

This clone appeared once. V and J are TRBV14 and TRBJ2-1; D unresolved. Germline CDR1 SGHDN, CDR2 FVKESK. Trimming removed 0 bases at V and 10 bases at J, with 13 bases between. This CDR3 has 14 residues. In nucleotides, the CDR3 is TGTGCCAGCAGCCAAGATATAGTGGCGTACGAGCAGTTCTTC. Translating it yields CASSQDIVAYEQFF.

The J gene is TRBJ1-4, the V gene TRBV30; weak D call: TRBD1 (6 bases). The germline gives CDR1 GTSNPN, CDR2 SVGIG (reference sequence). Trimming removed 0 bases at V and 8 bases at J, with 10 bases between. CDR3 length equals 13 residues. The CDR3 protein is CAWSVQGREKLFF. CDR3 coding DNA: TGTGCCTGGAGTGTACAGGGCAGAGAAAAACTGTTTTTT. The full variable domain, rest sourced from reference TRBV30 and TRBJ1-4, is SQTIHQWPATLVQPVGSPLSLECTVEGTSNPNLYWYRQAAGRGLQLLFYSVGIGQISSEVPQNLSASRPQDRQFILSSKKLLLSDSGFYLCAWSVQGREKLFFGSGTQLSVL.